The 30 T cell receptor beta chains presented below share a single source sample, sequenced in a study of type 1 regulatory T cells. Their antigen targets remain unknown. TCRdb redid the calling of the reads with MiXCR, one entry per CDR3 protein. The profile shows about 68,000 distinct CDR3 sequences, around 68% of them singletons. The sequenced material came from cultured T cells, either the whole culture or a sorted T cell fraction (not recorded which). Indicated subset: Tr1-enriched cell product generated in vitro against host alloantigens. The receptor source for this set is a human donor in good health.

The V gene is TRBV7-8, the J gene TRBJ2-4; 8 bases are a match to TRBD2. V shed 2 bases and J 0 bases; nucleotides not matched to a gene: 12. Germline V gene lookup returns CDR1 SGHVS and CDR2 FQNEAQ. CDR3 length equals 19 residues. The CDR3 loop reads CASSLFRTSISLAKNIQYF. In DNA form, the CDR3 reads TGTGCCAGCAGCTTATTCAGGACTAGCATCTCACTAGCCAAAAACATTCAGTACTTC.

This clonotype was picked up a small number of times. CDR3 amino acids: CATSDGGNKRATDTQYF. As DNA, the CDR3 is TGTGCCACCAGTGATGGGGGGAACAAGCGGGCCACAGATACGCAGTATTTT. The V and J genes are TRBV24-1 and TRBJ2-3, with D possibly being TRBD2 (6 bases). CDR1 is KGHDR, CDR2 SFDVKD, per germline. V was shortened by 3 bases and J by 2 bases, with 17 bases between the two germline ends. This CDR3 is built from 17 residues.

V gene TRBV20-1 combines with J gene TRBJ1-2; D is undetermined. The germline gives CDR1 DFQATT, CDR2 SNEGSKA (reference sequence). Trimming removed 0 bases at V and 7 bases at J, with 9 bases between. The CDR3 has 12 residues. CDR3 residues: CSAREEDRGYTF. The CDR3 DNA follows: TGCAGTGCTAGAGAAGAGGACCGTGGCTACACCTTC.

The chain uses TRBV10-1 and TRBJ1-2, with 7 positions matching TRBD1. CDR1 and CDR2 from the germline V gene are WNHNN and SYGVQD (reference sequence). The CDR3 has 16 amino acids. The J segment lost 5 bases and the V segment lost 0 bases, leaving 9 bases of the junction unmatched. CDR3 DNA sequence: TGCGCCAGCAGTGAGTCGAAACAGGGGAGCGCTTATGGCTACACCTTC. Translated, it gives CASSESKQGSAYGYTF.

V usage is TRBV20-1 and J usage is TRBJ2-5, with D maybe TRBD1 (7 bases). The germline V gene has CDR1 DFQATT and CDR2 SNEGSKA (reference sequence). V lost 6 bases and J 3 bases, leaving 8 bases between the germline ends. This CDR3 has 11 amino acids. The CDR3 DNA follows: TGCAGTGCCAGGGGGGAAGAGACCCAGTACTTC. Its translation: CSARGEETQYF.

The CDR3 nucleotides read TGTGCCATCAGTGCGGCGGAGGGTATATCAGGCAATCAGCCCCAGCATTTT. Its translation is CAISAAEGISGNQPQHF. V is TRBV10-3 and J is TRBJ1-5; unclear D gene. CDR1 is ENHRY, CDR2 SYGVKD, per germline. The CDR3 loop spans 17 amino acids. Trimming took 4 bases from V and 2 from J, leaving 18 bases between them.

V usage is TRBV24-1 and J usage is TRBJ2-4; weak D call: TRBD1 (6 bases). Per germline, CDR1 KGHDR and CDR2 SFDVKD. This CDR3 comprises 13 residues. V was shortened by 5 bases and J by 7 bases, with 11 bases between the two germline ends. CDR3 loop: CATSVTGGNIQYF. The CDR3 DNA reads TGTGCCACCAGTGTGACAGGCGGGAACATTCAGTACTTC.

This clonotype was recorded at least ten times. V usage is TRBV29-1 and J usage is TRBJ1-1, with D unresolved. Germline values: CDR1 SQVTM, CDR2 ANQGSEA. The V end was cut by 4 bases, the J end by 5 bases, with 11 bases between. This CDR3 has 12 amino acids. The CDR3: CSVGGVGTEAFF. As DNA, the CDR3 is TGCAGCGTTGGTGGGGTGGGGACTGAAGCTTTCTTT.

This clonotype was recorded at least ten times. The rearrangement uses TRBV24-1 and TRBJ2-1; no firm D call. V was pared by 4 bases and J by 4 bases, with 16 bases between. The CDR3 sequence is 16 residues long. CDR1 and CDR2 (germline): KGHDR, SFDVKD. CDR3 in amino acids: CATSDPEGSGYNEQFF. CDR3 DNA sequence: TGTGCCACCAGTGACCCAGAAGGGTCTGGATACAATGAGCAGTTCTTC.

This chain links TRBV12-3 or TRBV12-4 with TRBJ2-1, with D possibly being TRBD1 or TRBD2 (6 bases each). Trimming removed 4 bases at V and 7 bases at J, with 11 bases between. This CDR3 region has 13 residues. CDR3 loop: CASSYSGANEQFF. The CDR3 DNA follows: TGTGCCAGCAGTTACTCGGGGGCGAATGAGCAGTTCTTC.

V gene TRBV2 combines with J gene TRBJ2-7; 7 bases line up with TRBD1. Germline V CDR1 and CDR2: SNHLY, FYNNEI. V gave up 6 bases and J gave up 3 bases; unmatched junction bases: 8. CDR3 length: 14 residues. CDR3 protein: CASREQGPDYEQYF. The DNA for the CDR3 is TGTGCCAGCAGAGAACAGGGGCCCGACTACGAGCAGTACTTC.

V is TRBV15 and J is TRBJ2-2; the match to TRBD2 covers 10 bases. The CDR3 runs 20 residues. Germline V gene data show CDR1 as LNHNV and CDR2 as YYDKDF (reference sequence). The V and J ends lost 0 bases and 3 bases, in that order; junction bases with no gene match: 13. The DNA of the CDR3 is TGTGCCACCAGCAGAGATTCTCTAGCGGGAGCGGGTGGGGACACCGGGGAGCTGTTTTTT. Amino acids: CATSRDSLAGAGGDTGELFF.

This clonotype was counted a few times. The chain is built from TRBV7-3 and TRBJ2-1, with no clear D. CDR3 size: 13 residues. Looked up from germline, CDR1 is SGHTA and CDR2 is FQGTGA. Trimming took 2 bases from V and 7 from J, leaving 9 bases between them. As DNA, the CDR3 is TGTGCCAGCAGCTTATCGGCTGTTAATGAGCAGTTCTTC. Amino acid sequence: CASSLSAVNEQFF.

The CDR3 bases are TGTGCCAGCAGGTCGCAGGGGGGGAATGAAAAACTGTTTTTT. It codes for CASRSQGGNEKLFF. The chain carries TRBV6-6 and TRBJ1-4, with 7 positions matching TRBD1. Germline assignment: CDR1 MNHNY and CDR2 SVGAGI (reference sequence). This CDR3 has 14 residues. J gave up 5 bases and V 6 bases, and 6 bases lay outside the gene matches.

As DNA, the CDR3 is TGTGCCAGCGGCCGACAGTTCATTTACACTGAAGCTTTCTTT. Translation: CASGRQFIYTEAFF. The chain uses TRBV6-2 or TRBV6-3 and TRBJ1-1, with D possibly TRBD1 on 5 matching bases. The V gene's germline CDR1 is MNHEY and CDR2 SVGEGT. The CDR3 runs to 14 residues. Trimming took off 8 bases at V and 3 bases at J, with 16 bases between the two ends.

V gene TRBV5-1 combines with J gene TRBJ1-1; perhaps TRBD1 as D (6 bases). V lost 8 bases, J lost 4 bases, and 21 bases lay in between. The CDR3 is made up of 15 amino acids. Germline assignment: CDR1 SGHRS and CDR2 YFSETQ. CDR3 nucleotides: TGCGCCAGTCAACGGGGGGGCGCAGAATCCACTGAAGCTTTCTTT. Encoded protein: CASQRGGAESTEAFF.

This clonotype was seen just once. V and J are TRBV12-3 or TRBV12-4 and TRBJ2-7; D possibly corresponds to TRBD2 (5 bases). This CDR3 region has 13 residues. The V gene lost 8 bases and the J gene lost 2 bases, with 13 bases spanning the gap. CDR3 in amino acids: CASSVTGTYEQYF. The CDR3 DNA follows: TGTGCCAGCTCGGTCACGGGAACCTACGAGCAGTACTTC.

The J gene is TRBJ1-4, the V gene TRBV20-1; D remains unclear. The germline CDR1 and CDR2 sequences are DFQATT and SNEGSKA (reference sequence). CDR3 length equals 12 residues. V lost 0 bases, J lost 6 bases, and 5 bases lay in between. CDR3 sequence reads: CSARDRDEKLFF. In DNA form, the CDR3 reads TGCAGTGCTAGAGATCGGGATGAAAAACTGTTTTTT.

CDR3 residues: CASSELDRASGELFF. The DNA of the CDR3 is TGTGCCAGCAGTGAATTGGACAGGGCTTCCGGGGAGCTGTTTTTT. J is TRBJ2-2 and V is TRBV2; 8 bases align to TRBD1. Unmatched junction bases numbered 5, after V lost 2 bases and J lost 6 bases. The CDR3 has 15 residues. Germline V gene data show CDR1 as SNHLY and CDR2 as FYNNEI.

This rearrangement joins TRBV5-1 to TRBJ2-2; TRBD1 aligns across 8 bases. CDR1 is SGHRS and CDR2 is YFSETQ in the germline V gene. CDR3 length: 16 residues. Trimming cost V 4 bases and J 5 bases; bases outside gene matches: 10. CDR3 nucleotide sequence: TGCGCCAGCAGCGGACAGGGAAGTTTCGGGACCGGGGAGCTGTTTTTT. It translates to CASSGQGSFGTGELFF.

The rearrangement links TRBV7-2 to TRBJ1-2; 8 bases map to TRBD1. The V segment lost 6 bases and the J segment 5 bases; nucleotides outside the gene matches: 5. This CDR3 comprises 13 residues. Germline CDR1 is SGHTA and CDR2 is FQGNSA. This chain's CDR3 is CASSRQGFYGYTF. DNA of the CDR3: TGTGCCAGCAGTCGACAGGGGTTTTATGGCTACACCTTC.

The CDR3 bases are TGTGCCAGCAGCTTGGCGTCTAGCTCCTACAATGAGCAGTTCTTC. Protein product: CASSLASSSYNEQFF. The rearrangement joins TRBV5-4 to TRBJ2-1, with D unclear. The CDR3 has 15 amino acids. V lost 0 bases and J 0 bases, leaving 7 bases between the germline ends. CDR1 is SGHNT, CDR2 YYREEE, per germline (reference sequence).

V usage is TRBV5-5 and J usage is TRBJ1-1; D call uncertain. The CDR3 loop spans 14 amino acids. Trimming took 4 bases from V and 0 from J, leaving 10 bases between them. Germline-derived CDR1 and CDR2 are SGHKS and YYEKEE (reference sequence). CDR3 DNA sequence: TGTGCCAGCAGCCCGACTGTGATGAACACTGAAGCTTTCTTT. It yields the protein CASSPTVMNTEAFF.

The chain employs TRBV11-2 and TRBJ2-1; TRBD2 is a possible D gene (5 bases). Germline-derived CDR1 and CDR2 are SGHAT and FQNNGV. The V gene lost 2 bases and the J gene lost 5 bases, with 7 bases spanning the gap. The CDR3 sequence is 13 residues long. The chain's CDR3 is CASSLWRDNEQFF. The CDR3 nucleotides are TGTGCCAGCAGCTTATGGCGGGACAATGAGCAGTTCTTC.

V and J are TRBV18 and TRBJ1-2; 10 bases line up with TRBD1. J was trimmed by 6 bases and V by 2 bases; bases with no gene match: 6. The germline gives CDR1 KGHSH, CDR2 LQKENI. This CDR3 has 15 residues. The CDR3 DNA is TGTGCCAGCTCACCAAATCCCGGGACAGGGGATGGCTACACCTTC. Protein product: CASSPNPGTGDGYTF.

The CDR3 DNA reads as TGCAGTGCCACACTAGCGGGGTCCACAGATACGCAGTATTTT. Protein product: CSATLAGSTDTQYF. The chain is built from TRBV20-1 and TRBJ2-3, with 10 bases identical to TRBD2. Per germline, CDR1 DFQATT and CDR2 SNEGSKA (reference sequence). V was pared by 6 bases and J by 2 bases, with 5 bases of the junction left unmatched. The CDR3 is 14 residues long.

In this sample, this clonotype turned up a few times. The chain recombines TRBV27 with TRBJ1-1, with no clear D. From germline, CDR1 is MNHEY and CDR2 SMNVEV (reference sequence). This CDR3 is 15 amino acids long. The V and J ends lost 0 bases and 1 base respectively, with 9 bases between them. The CDR3 coding sequence is TGTGCCAGCAGTTTATCGCCGGGTCCGAACACTGAAGCTTTCTTT. Translation gives CASSLSPGPNTEAFF.

DNA of the CDR3: TGCGCCAGCAGCTCGGACGGCACAGATACGCAGTATTTT. Protein: CASSSDGTDTQYF. The chain is built from TRBV5-1 and TRBJ2-3; D unclear. Trimming shortened V by 3 bases and J by 1 base, and 6 bases separated the two germline ends. Germline CDR1 reads SGHRS; CDR2 reads YFSETQ. This CDR3 has 13 amino acids.

This clonotype occurred a few times. The chain is built from TRBV7-2 and TRBJ2-5; D is ambiguous. V was clipped by 4 bases and J by 1 base, with 13 bases between them. Per germline, CDR1 SGHTA and CDR2 FQGNSA. The CDR3 consists of 15 residues. The CDR3 protein is CASSSSPGSQETQYF. The CDR3 DNA reads as TGTGCCAGCAGCTCATCGCCCGGGTCCCAAGAGACCCAGTACTTC.

The chain is built from TRBV7-9 and TRBJ1-1; tentatively, D is TRBD1 (6 bases). From germline, CDR1 is SEHNR and CDR2 FQNEAQ (reference sequence). Trimming took 5 bases from V and 3 from J, leaving 16 bases between them. The CDR3 is made up of 15 amino acids. The CDR3: CASSPDVRGDTEAFF. The CDR3 nucleotides read TGTGCCAGCAGCCCAGATGTGAGGGGGGACACTGAAGCTTTCTTT.